The 6 T cell receptor beta chains below were found in one sample sequenced in a study of response to subunit inactivated influenza vaccine. TCRdb re-analysed the RT-PCR reads in MiXCR, keeping a single row per CDR3 protein. The sample includes roughly 650,000 distinct CDR3 sequences, 15% to 19% of them seen just once. The input for sequencing was PBMCs from blood, taken about 12 days after vaccination. All receptors derive from a man aged 50 or older who received an inactivated influenza vaccine.

The chain employs TRBV20-1 and TRBJ1-2; 10 bases match TRBD1. The CDR3 runs to 12 residues. With V trimmed by 5 bases and J by 3 bases, 0 bases remained unmatched. Germline assignment: CDR1 DFQATT and CDR2 SNEGSKA (reference sequence). The CDR3: CSAGTGDYGYTF. CDR3 coding DNA: TGCAGTGCTGGGACAGGGGACTATGGCTACACCTTC.

This clonotype was observed a few times. The chain employs TRBV6-1 and TRBJ1-5; 7 nucleotides line up with TRBD1. Germline CDR1 and CDR2: MNHNS and SASEGT. The CDR3 is 15 residues long. V gave up 6 bases and J gave up 0 bases; unmatched junction bases: 5. In nucleotides, the CDR3 is TGTGCCAGCAGCGGACAGGCCTATAGCAATCAGCCCCAGCATTTT. Translated, it gives CASSGQAYSNQPQHF.

This clonotype was observed a handful of times. V and J are TRBV12-3 or TRBV12-4 and TRBJ2-7; no definite D call. V dropped 6 bases and J dropped 4 bases, with 16 bases sitting between them. There are 14 residues in the CDR3. The CDR3 DNA reads TGTGCCAGCAGCCTATACTGGGCCGGATACGAGCAGTACTTC. Amino acid sequence: CASSLYWAGYEQYF.

In this sample, this clonotype turned up a few times. This chain joins TRBV20-1 and TRBJ2-1; a weak D match, TRBD2 (6 bases). V lost 4 bases to trimming and J lost 0 bases, with 16 bases between them. The CDR3 has 16 residues. Germline V gene data show CDR1 as DFQATT and CDR2 as SNEGSKA (reference sequence). The CDR3 loop reads CSANPPGLSSYNEQFF. The DNA of the CDR3 is TGCAGTGCTAATCCCCCGGGACTGTCCTCCTACAATGAGCAGTTCTTC.

The chain has TRBV7-9 and TRBJ2-7; D is unclear. This CDR3 spans 13 amino acids. Trimming took off 1 base at V and 3 bases at J, with 7 bases between the two ends. Germline V gives CDR1 SEHNR, CDR2 FQNEAQ (reference sequence). The DNA of the CDR3 is TGTGCCAGCAGCTTAGTGGTAGACTACGAGCAGTACTTC. As protein: CASSLVVDYEQYF.

V usage is TRBV12-3 or TRBV12-4 and J usage is TRBJ2-7, with 12 nucleotides matching TRBD2. This CDR3 region has 14 residues. After removal of 6 bases from V and 6 bases from J, the junction contained 6 bases not matched to a gene. The CDR3 sequence: CASSLLAGGSEQYF. CDR3 in DNA: TGTGCCAGCAGCTTACTAGCGGGAGGATCCGAGCAGTACTTC.